This T cell receptor beta chain was documented in a study of monozygotic twins with cystic fibrosis. TCRdb keeps only in-frame clones here, not all; method: immunoSEQ multiplex PCR. The sample lists tens of thousands of clones, 75% to 90% occurring once. Notes on the study in general: Median Simpson clonality of approximately 0.0091 suggested naive T cells predominated. Monozygotic CF twins shared more identical nucleotide clonotypes than unrelated patients.

Germline V gene lookup returns CDR1 SGHRS and CDR2 YFSETQ. The junction had 0 bases not matched to a gene; V was cut back by 0 bases and J by 2 bases. This CDR3 region has 15 residues. Comment on this clone: Its antigen is not known.

This clonotype originated in a girl aged 2 to 10 with cystic fibrosis. Source material: blood. V usage is TRBV5-1 and J usage is TRBJ2-1; 9 bases align to TRBD2. The CDR3 bases are TGCGCCAGCAGCTTGGAGCGGGGGGCCTACAATGAGCAGTTCTTC. It translates to CASSLERGAYNEQFF. The whole variable domain, remainder taken from reference TRBV5-1 and TRBJ2-1, is KAGVTQTPRYLIKTRGQQVTLSCSPISGHRSVSWYQQTPGQGLQFLFEYFSETQRNKGNFPGRFSGRQFSNSRSEMNVSTLELGDSALYLCASSLERGAYNEQFFGPGTRLTVL.